This T cell receptor beta chain was captured by sequencing in a study of T cells in localized non-small cell lung cancer. Notes on the study in general: Those with higher blood T cell density had longer overall survival.

With respect to this clone: Its antigen is not known.

The CDR3 is 15 residues long. CDR1 SGHAT and CDR2 FQNNGV come from the germline V gene. Trimming removed 4 bases from V and 8 bases from J, with 20 bases in between. Using immunoSEQ multiplex PCR, the repertoire was profiled, and TCRdb retains in-frame clones only, with some absent. This sample has under 45,000 clones, with 65% to 90% found just once. The chain links TRBV11-2 to TRBJ1-2, with D maybe TRBD1 (5 bases). The starting material was PBMCs, obtained before any cancer treatment. The TCR comes from a man aged 40-75 years with stage II lung adenocarcinoma. CDR3 nucleotides: TGTGCCAGCAGCTCTCCGCGGGCTGCAGGGCACGGCTACACCTTC. As protein: CASSSPRAAGHGYTF.